This TCR beta chain was captured by sequencing in a study of CD8+ T cells in alopecia areata (dated 2018 in TCRdb). Some background on the complete study: The treated patients, all with moderate-to-severe alopecia areata, were enrolled in an open-label pilot trial of oral tofacitinib given at 5 to 10 mg twice daily. Patients received tofacitinib for 6 to 18 months and were then followed off drug for 6 months to check for delayed response and recurrence. immunoSEQ multiplex PCR using 35 Vbeta forward primers and 13 Jbeta reverse primers was used to amplify TCRbeta CDR3 regions. RNA came from the PAXgene miRNA kit for fixed scalp, the miRNeasy kit for PBMCs, and the RNeasy kit for mouse skin. Scalp clonality was compared among normal scalp (n=4), patchy alopecia areata scalp (n=8), and alopecia totalis/universalis scalp (n=8). Biopsies were taken from tofacitinib-treated patients at baseline and at 4 and 24 weeks of treatment, and a later scalp biopsy was taken in several of the tofacitinib-treated patients. On the human side, TCRbeta sequencing was run on scalp tissue and on sorted CD4+ and CD8+ peripheral blood T cells from healthy controls and from alopecia areata patients with either patchy or totalis/universalis disease. In both human patients and the C3H/HeJ mouse model, the study applied high-throughput TCRbeta sequencing to look at T cell clonal expansion in alopecia areata. For the treated patients, the SALT score, which quantifies what percentage of scalp surface area is affected, served as the measure of disease severity. What the research found in general, with its limitations: TCR sequences shared between patients were less clear than in mice, possibly partly because of HLA diversity in the patient population. Unlike mouse skin, where gammadelta T cells dominate, normal human skin contains resident alphabeta T cells that get sequenced too, which complicates analysis of the scalp TCR repertoire. Tofacitinib significantly lowered scalp clonality and the number of expanded CD8+ clones among the top 100 scalp clones. Because the treated cohort was small and had only one nonresponder, larger studies are needed to examine links between baseline CD8+ expansion and response. During tofacitinib treatment, many expanded lesional clones stuck around in both scalp and blood, and this persistence may partly explain why relapse happens after treatment is stopped. Compared with normal scalp, lesional scalp had higher clonality and more expanded CD8+ clones, particularly in alopecia totalis/universalis, a pattern that suggests antigenic drive.

The protocol used for the library was the immunoSEQ multiplex PCR assay. To provide template for TCR sequencing, every sample had RNA extracted and reverse transcribed into cDNA. SuperScript III was used for first-strand cDNA synthesis, primed with a 2:1 mix of oligo-dT and random hexamers. A synthetic immune receptor repertoire was used to measure amplification bias, and any remaining bias was corrected computationally. On the study's bioinformatics: Raw reads were preprocessed to remove errors, and CDR3 was defined according to IMGT conventions as the region from the conserved cysteine to phenylalanine. Clonality was computed by normalizing Shannon entropy by log2 of the number of productive unique TCRs and subtracting the result from 1. CD4 or CD8 identity of scalp clones was inferred by cross-referencing scalp TCRbeta sequences with sorted blood CD4 and CD8 repertoires. TCRdb obtained this table from immuneACCESS and retained in-frame rearrangements with V and J assigned. These tables miss some clones; where compared with another copy, unresolved V genes account for less than half of the shortfall, and the remainder is unexplained. D and trimming were read from the DNA, whereas the V and J calls and clone size are those reported in that table. Within this sample are some 95,000 clones, with roughly 47% of them counted one time only. The leading ten clones occupy roughly 18% of the sample.

Sample time point, as interpreted from the label and publication: about 25 weeks on oral tofacitinib. This specimen's treatment or condition label, interpreted: oral pan-JAK inhibitor, 5-10 mg twice daily. Lesional scalp punch biopsies and peripheral blood were obtained from alopecia areata patients. PBMCs were isolated by density centrifugation and stained for CD3, CD4 and CD8, after which CD4+ and CD8+ T cells were sorted on a FACSAria. Notes on this clone: Its antigen is unknown. The sample holds no much larger clone one base away, and base qualities are not on file.

The sequence was collected from a human donor with alopecia areata. The sample here was CD8+ T cells sorted from blood, taken at week 24, from a patient treated with tofacitinib.

The nucleotide sequence reads as follows: TGTGCCAGCAGTTTAACCCTCGGGGCAATCCACGAGCAGTACTTC. Translated, this is CASSLTLGAIHEQYF. Recombination joined TRBV27 with TRBJ2-7, with the D segment possibly TRBD1 or TRBD2, each aligning over 5 bases. V and J lose 2 bases and 5 bases, and a span of 16 bases separates them. CDR1 and CDR2 (MNHEY, SMNVEV) derive from the germline V gene (reference sequence). The CDR3, from cysteine to phenylalanine, totals 15 residues. Only the CDR3 DNA is retained, 45 bases long and in frame from the first base.